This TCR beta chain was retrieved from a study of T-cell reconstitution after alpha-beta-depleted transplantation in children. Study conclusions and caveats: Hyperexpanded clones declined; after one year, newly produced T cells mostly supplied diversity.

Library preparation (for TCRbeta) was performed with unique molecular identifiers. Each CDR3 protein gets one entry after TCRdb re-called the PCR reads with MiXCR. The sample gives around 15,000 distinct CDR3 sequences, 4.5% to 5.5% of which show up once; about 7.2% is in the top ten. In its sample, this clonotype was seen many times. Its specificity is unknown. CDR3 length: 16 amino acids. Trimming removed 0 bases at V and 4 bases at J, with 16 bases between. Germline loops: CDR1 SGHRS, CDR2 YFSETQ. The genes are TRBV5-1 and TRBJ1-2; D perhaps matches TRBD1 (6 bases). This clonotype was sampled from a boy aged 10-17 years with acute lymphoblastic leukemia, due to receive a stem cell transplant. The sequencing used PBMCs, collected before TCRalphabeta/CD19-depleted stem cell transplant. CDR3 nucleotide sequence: TGCGCCAGCAGCTTGGAGGGACCCCGGGGGCCCTATGGCTACACCTTC. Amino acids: CASSLEGPRGPYGYTF.